This T cell receptor beta chain emerged from a study of shared clonotypes between healthy human individuals. General study findings and limits: What limited the represented genetic and exposure-history diversity was the small number of donors. Non-shared clonotypes showed lower generation probabilities than clonotypes common to all four donors.

CD8 cells regarded as naive lacked CD45RO, were positively chosen for CCR7, and omitted terminally differentiated effector memory CD45RA+ cells. Comment on this clone: Antigen unknown.

With 2 bases removed from V and 6 bases from J, the gap between germline ends came to 6 bases. The CDR3 spans 12 residues. CDR1 MNHNS and CDR2 SASEGT come from the germline V gene. Method: immunoSEQ multiplex PCR; TCRdb's copy keeps in-frame clones and lacks some. Among 1.5 million to 2.5 million clones listed, about 95% were seen once. Sequenced: naive CD8+ T cells sorted from blood. This rearrangement joins TRBV6-1 to TRBJ2-3; no clear D. The origin of this receptor is a man between 18 and 35 years old in good health. The CDR3 reads CASSEIWDTQYF. For the CDR3, the DNA is TGTGCCAGCAGTGAAATTTGGGATACGCAGTATTTT.